A single sample is the source of the 17 T cell receptor beta chains below, sequenced in a study of early T cells in non-severe SARS-CoV-2 infection. TCRdb itself ran the 5' RACE reads through MiXCR, one entry per CDR3 protein. The sample carries about 28,000 distinct CDR3 sequences, 5.6% recorded once. Sequencing input: whole blood. These receptors all stem from an adult who was a healthcare worker with PCR-confirmed SARS-CoV-2 infection or an uninfected control (not recorded which).

This clonotype was observed many times. The chain carries TRBV27 and TRBJ2-7, with 7 bases matching TRBD1. V was pared by 3 bases and J by 1 base, with 9 bases of the junction left unmatched. The CDR3 is 16 residues long. CDR1 MNHEY and CDR2 SMNVEV come from the germline V gene (reference sequence). CDR3: CASSFSGQATSYEQYF. CDR3 nucleotide sequence: TGTGCCAGCAGTTTCTCCGGACAGGCGACTTCCTACGAGCAGTACTTC.

The genes are TRBV18 and TRBJ2-4; D gene ambiguous. Germline V gene data show CDR1 as KGHSH and CDR2 as LQKENI. V dropped 1 base and J dropped 1 base, with 5 bases sitting between them. The CDR3 consists of 14 residues. CDR3 sequence: CASSPQQAKNIQYF. In DNA form, the CDR3 reads TGTGCCAGCTCACCACAGCAGGCCAAAAACATTCAGTACTTC.

This clonotype was counted at least ten times. The gene calls are TRBV2 and TRBJ2-3; D is undetermined. There are 15 residues in the CDR3. V shed 5 bases and J shed 3 bases, with 15 bases lying between them. CDR1 SNHLY and CDR2 FYNNEI come from the germline V gene. The CDR3 protein is CASSKTSFDTDTQYF. The CDR3 DNA sequence: TGTGCCAGCAGTAAGACCAGCTTTGATACAGATACGCAGTATTTT.

This clonotype was observed at least ten times. The chain links TRBV18 to TRBJ2-5; 7 nucleotides line up with TRBD1. This CDR3 has 16 amino acids. The J segment lost 0 bases and the V segment lost 3 bases, leaving 7 bases of the junction unmatched. Germline CDR1 is KGHSH and CDR2 is LQKENI. This chain's CDR3 is CASSPVLGTDQETQYF. The CDR3 DNA sequence: TGTGCCAGCTCACCTGTCCTCGGGACAGACCAAGAGACCCAGTACTTC. Variable domain in full (rest from reference TRBV18 and TRBJ2-5): NAGVMQNPRHLVRRRGQEARLRCSPMKGHSHVYWYRQLPEEGLKFMVYLQKENIIDESGMPKERFSAEFPKEGPSILRIQQVVRGDSAAYFCASSPVLGTDQETQYFGPGTRLLVL.

This sequence joins TRBV5-1 and TRBJ2-5; no clear D. Trimming removed 4 bases from V and 0 bases from J, with 1 base in between. The CDR3 extends over 11 amino acids. Germline-derived CDR1 and CDR2 are SGHRS and YFSETQ. CDR3: CASSDQETQYF. In nucleotides, the CDR3 is TGCGCCAGCAGCGACCAAGAGACCCAGTACTTC.

The chain employs TRBV23-1 and TRBJ2-7; 15 bases agree with TRBD2. TRBV23-1 qualifies as an ORF whose function is uncertain. V lost 8 bases to trimming and J lost 0 bases; unmatched junction nucleotides: 14. The CDR3 has 19 residues. CDR3 DNA: TGCGCCAGCTCCCATGGGACTAGCGGGAGGCTGGCCCTCTCCTACGAGCAGTACTTC. It codes for CASSHGTSGRLALSYEQYF.

Many counts were recorded for this clonotype. The V gene is TRBV4-3, the J gene TRBJ2-1; no firm D call. V was clipped by 3 bases and J by 8 bases, with 23 bases between them. Germline CDR1 is LGHNA and CDR2 is YSLEER. The CDR3 totals 17 residues. CDR3 sequence reads: CASSHFRSARRADEQFF. The DNA of the CDR3 is TGCGCCAGCAGCCATTTCCGGTCGGCTAGAAGAGCCGATGAGCAGTTCTTC.

The chain recombines TRBV12-3 or TRBV12-4 with TRBJ1-1; tentative D call: TRBD1 (5 bases). Trimming stripped 6 bases from V and 8 bases from J, with 13 bases between. The CDR3 extends over 12 amino acids. The CDR3 spells CASSRDSIEAFF. The CDR3 DNA follows: TGTGCCAGCAGCCGAGACAGTATCGAAGCTTTCTTT.

This clonotype has a count of ten or more. The CDR3 loop reads CASRRGGATDTQYF. The CDR3 bases are TGTGCCAGTCGCCGGGGCGGCGCAACGGATACGCAGTATTTT. The chain links TRBV6-4 to TRBJ2-3; the D call may be TRBD1 or TRBD2 (5 bases each). Germline CDR1 and CDR2: MRHNA and SNTAGT. V was clipped by 9 bases and J by 6 bases, with 19 bases between them. This CDR3 comprises 14 residues.

In this sample, this clonotype turned up many times. The genes are TRBV20-1 and TRBJ1-1; TRBD1 might be the D (5 bases). The ends were cut back, 3 bases at V and 1 base at J, with 27 bases in the middle. Germline CDR1 reads DFQATT; CDR2 reads SNEGSKA (reference sequence). CDR3 size: 19 residues. In DNA form, the CDR3 reads TGCAGTGCTAGGATTAGCCTAGGTCAGGGTCCCCTCGGGAACACTGAAGCTTTCTTT. Translation gives CSARISLGQGPLGNTEAFF.

Ten or more counts support this clonotype. This sequence joins TRBV28 and TRBJ2-7; 14 nucleotides agree with TRBD2. CDR1 is MDHEN, CDR2 SYDVKM, per germline. V dropped 6 bases and J dropped 5; count of bases not matched to a gene: 6. The CDR3 totals 15 residues. CDR3 protein: CASSSGTSGSHEQYF. DNA for the CDR3: TGTGCCAGCAGCTCCGGGACTAGCGGGAGCCACGAGCAGTACTTC.

This clonotype was counted many times. The J gene is TRBJ2-4, the V gene TRBV19; D tentatively fits TRBD1 or TRBD2 (5 bases each). Germline values: CDR1 LNHDA, CDR2 SQIVND (reference sequence). This CDR3 is 14 amino acids long. The germline V and J ends were trimmed by 1 base and 5 bases, with 9 bases remaining between them. CDR3 sequence (DNA): TGTGCCAGTAGTATAGTTAGGGGAGAAAACATTCAGTACTTC. Translating it yields CASSIVRGENIQYF.

J is TRBJ2-5 and V is TRBV19, with 8 positions matching TRBD1. With 1 base clipped from V and 0 bases from J, the junction kept 7 bases outside the gene matches. Per the germline V gene, CDR1 is LNHDA and CDR2 is SQIVND (reference sequence). The CDR3 totals 17 residues. CDR3 region: CASSIGRDRWYQETQYF. The CDR3 nucleotides read TGTGCCAGTAGTATAGGAAGGGACAGGTGGTACCAAGAGACCCAGTACTTC.

This clonotype was observed many times. The chain uses TRBV6-1 and TRBJ1-4; perhaps TRBD1 as D (5 bases). V lost 9 bases, J lost 8 bases, and 25 bases lay in between. Germline lookup yields CDR1 MNHNS and CDR2 SASEGT. The CDR3 runs 16 residues. The chain's CDR3 is CASLEGRAFRGEKLFF. The CDR3 DNA follows: TGTGCCAGTCTCGAGGGCAGGGCCTTCCGCGGGGAAAAACTGTTTTTT.

This clonotype has ten or more counts. The CDR3 loop reads CSARAGSGGQETQYF. DNA of the CDR3: TGCAGTGCTAGGGCGGGGAGCGGGGGACAAGAGACCCAGTACTTC. This chain joins TRBV20-1 and TRBJ2-5; 8 bases map to TRBD2. Trimming cost V 3 bases and J 2 bases; bases outside gene matches: 8. Germline CDR1 and CDR2: DFQATT and SNEGSKA (reference sequence). The CDR3 has 15 residues.

In this sample, this clonotype turned up many times. The chain combines TRBV12-3 or TRBV12-4 with TRBJ2-4, with 8 bases identical to TRBD2. Germline trimming cut 4 bases from V and 10 bases from J; bases unmatched to any gene: 9. The CDR3 covers 14 residues. For the CDR3, the DNA is TGTGCCAGCAGTTCATGGGGACTAGAATTTATTCAGTACTTC. Translation: CASSSWGLEFIQYF.

At least ten counts were recorded for this clonotype. This chain uses TRBV20-1 with TRBJ2-1, with D possibly being TRBD2 (5 bases). The CDR3 is 19 amino acids. V was pared by 1 base and J by 1 base, with 23 bases between. Germline lookup yields CDR1 DFQATT and CDR2 SNEGSKA (reference sequence). This CDR3 is CSARGFGLNWGASYNEQFF. CDR3 DNA: TGCAGTGCTAGAGGTTTTGGGCTGAACTGGGGAGCATCCTACAATGAGCAGTTCTTC.